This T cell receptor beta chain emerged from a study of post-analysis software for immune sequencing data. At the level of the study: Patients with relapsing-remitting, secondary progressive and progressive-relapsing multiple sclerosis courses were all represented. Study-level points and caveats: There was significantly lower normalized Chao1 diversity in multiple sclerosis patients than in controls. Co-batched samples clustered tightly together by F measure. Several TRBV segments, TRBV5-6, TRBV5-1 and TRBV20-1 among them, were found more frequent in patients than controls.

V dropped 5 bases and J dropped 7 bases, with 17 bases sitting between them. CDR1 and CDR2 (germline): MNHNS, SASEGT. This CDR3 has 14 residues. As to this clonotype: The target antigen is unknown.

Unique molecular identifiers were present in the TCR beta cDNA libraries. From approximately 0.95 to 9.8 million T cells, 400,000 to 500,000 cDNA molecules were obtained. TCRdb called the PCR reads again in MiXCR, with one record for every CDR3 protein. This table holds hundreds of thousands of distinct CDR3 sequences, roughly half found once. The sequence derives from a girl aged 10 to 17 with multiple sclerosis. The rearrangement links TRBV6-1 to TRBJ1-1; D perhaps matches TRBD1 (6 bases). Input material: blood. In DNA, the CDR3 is TGTGCCAGCAGTAAGACGACAGGCGGGATTGAAGCTTTCTTT. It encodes CASSKTTGGIEAFF.